Below are 14 T cell receptor beta chains sequenced from a single sample in a study of blood T cell repertoires in COVID-19. Generated by immunoSEQ multiplex PCR, the TCRdb table keeps only in-frame clones and is missing some. This sample has about 160,000 clones, with more than 85% found just once. The sequenced sample consisted of peripheral blood. These receptors came from a man in his 60s with COVID-19, enrolled during active disease.

This chain joins TRBV6-5 and TRBJ2-7, with 8 bases aligning to TRBD1. V was clipped by 6 bases and J by 5 bases; unmatched bases: 6. The germline CDR1 and CDR2 sequences are MNHEY and SVGAGI. This CDR3 spans 13 amino acids. In nucleotides, the CDR3 is TGTGCCAGCAGGGTGCACAGGGGGAACGAGCAGTACTTC. This encodes CASRVHRGNEQYF.

This chain joins TRBV24-1 and TRBJ1-4; 8 bases agree with TRBD1. The junction had 5 bases not matched to a gene; V was cut back by 2 bases and J by 7 bases. Germline lookup yields CDR1 KGHDR and CDR2 SFDVKD. The CDR3 length is 15 residues. The CDR3 region is CATSDWTGQGEKLFF. In DNA, the CDR3 is TGTGCCACCAGTGATTGGACAGGGCAGGGTGAAAAACTGTTTTTT.

This rearrangement joins TRBV28 to TRBJ1-2, with TRBD1 matching over 8 bases. Germline V gives CDR1 MDHEN, CDR2 SYDVKM. The CDR3 contains 13 residues. V dropped 5 bases and J dropped 7; count of bases not matched to a gene: 6. CDR3 in amino acids: CASSRRQGIGYTF. In DNA, the CDR3 is TGTGCCAGCAGTCGTCGACAGGGGATTGGCTACACCTTC.

This chain connects TRBV19 to TRBJ2-2, with no clear D. CDR1 and CDR2 (germline): LNHDA, SQIVND (reference sequence). The CDR3 sequence is 14 residues long. The V end was cut by 7 bases, the J end by 1 base, with 10 bases between. The CDR3 sequence is CASTASWNTGELFF. CDR3 DNA sequence: TGTGCCAGTACAGCGTCGTGGAACACCGGGGAGCTGTTTTTT.

The J gene is TRBJ1-4, the V gene TRBV5-8, with 11 bases identical to TRBD1. The V gene end was trimmed by 2 bases and the J gene end by 7 bases; junction bases not matched to a gene: 10. The CDR3 sequence is 17 residues long. Germline CDR1 SGHTS, CDR2 YDEGEE. The CDR3 loop reads CASSLRKPGQGGEKLFF. CDR3 nucleotides: TGTGCCAGCAGCTTAAGAAAACCGGGACAGGGGGGTGAAAAACTGTTTTTT.

This clone was detected a few times. Other DNA variants within this sample encode the same CDR3. The chain carries TRBV19 and TRBJ2-5; D is uncertain. Trimming cost V 3 bases and J 4 bases, with 3 bases left between them. The CDR3 totals 11 residues. The germline gives CDR1 LNHDA, CDR2 SQIVND (reference sequence). CDR3 protein: CASSIRETQYF. The CDR3 bases are TGTGCCAGTAGTATTCGAGAGACCCAGTACTTC. Drawing the rest from reference TRBV19 and TRBJ2-5, the complete variable domain is DGGITQSPKYLFRKEGQNVTLSCEQNLNHDAMYWYRQDPGQGLRLIYYSQIVNDFQKGDIAEGYSVSREKKESFPLTVTSAQKNPTAFYLCASSIRETQYFGPGTRLLVL.

This clone was seen a handful of times. The chain combines TRBV7-2 with TRBJ2-7, with D possibly matching TRBD1 (6 bases). CDR1 and CDR2 (germline): SGHTA, FQGNSA. The CDR3 is 13 residues long. Trimming took off 6 bases at V and 4 bases at J, with 13 bases between the two ends. The CDR3 DNA reads as TGTGCCAGCAGTTCCGGACAGAAATACGAGCAGTACTTC. Translation gives CASSSGQKYEQYF.

The CDR3 reads CASSFPQLSGANVLTF. For the CDR3, the DNA is TGTGCCAGCAGCTTCCCACAGCTTTCTGGGGCCAACGTCCTGACTTTC. The chain has TRBV5-6 and TRBJ2-6, with no clear D. Germline lookup yields CDR1 SGHDT and CDR2 YYEEEE. Trimming took 2 bases from V and 1 from J, leaving 10 bases between them. The length of the CDR3 is 16 residues.

The chain has TRBV7-8 and TRBJ2-7, with D possibly being TRBD2 (5 bases). The CDR3 runs 13 residues. Germline V gene lookup returns CDR1 SGHVS and CDR2 FQNEAQ. V was trimmed by 1 base and J by 6 bases, leaving 10 bases between them. In DNA form, the CDR3 reads TGTGCCAGCAGCTTAGGAGGGCGCTTCGAGCAGTACTTC. Residues: CASSLGGRFEQYF.

The chain employs TRBV9 and TRBJ2-5, with 8 nucleotides matching TRBD2. CDR1 and CDR2 from the germline V gene are SGDLS and YYNGEE. This CDR3 has 16 residues. V was clipped by 3 bases and J by 5 bases; unmatched bases: 12. The CDR3 sequence is CASSAGGLDSRETQYF. CDR3 DNA: TGTGCCAGCAGCGCGGGGGGGCTGGACTCCCGGGAGACCCAGTACTTC.

This chain links TRBV5-4 with TRBJ1-6, with a tentative D call TRBD1 (5 bases). The CDR3 has 16 amino acids. Germline values: CDR1 SGHNT, CDR2 YYREEE (reference sequence). Trimming took 3 bases from V and 0 from J, leaving 10 bases between them. In nucleotides, the CDR3 is TGTGCCAGCAGCTGGGAGGGGAGCTCCTATAATTCACCCCTCCACTTT. Translated: CASSWEGSSYNSPLHF.

The rearrangement joins TRBV20-1 to TRBJ2-7, with 8 bases that match TRBD2. The CDR3 spans 11 residues. Germline lookup yields CDR1 DFQATT and CDR2 SNEGSKA (reference sequence). V was clipped by 5 bases and J by 8 bases; unmatched bases: 5. Here the CDR3 reads CSAGRGGQQYF. DNA for the CDR3: TGCAGTGCTGGCCGGGGGGGGCAGCAGTACTTC.

The CDR3 nucleotides are TGTGCCAGCAGCCGGGGGGGCGGCGATGGCTACACCTTC. It yields the protein CASSRGGGDGYTF. This chain connects TRBV4-2 to TRBJ1-2; tentative D call: TRBD1 (6 bases). Germline CDR1 and CDR2: LGHNA and YNFKEQ. Trimming cost V 4 bases and J 6 bases, with 12 bases left between them. The CDR3 spans 13 residues.

The chain has TRBV7-9 and TRBJ2-7; D call uncertain. This CDR3 has 14 amino acids. V was clipped by 2 bases and J by 3 bases, with 11 bases between them. In germline, CDR1 is SEHNR, CDR2 FQNEAQ (reference sequence). CDR3 loop: CASSLTATGYEQYF. The CDR3 DNA reads as TGTGCCAGCAGCTTAACTGCCACCGGCTACGAGCAGTACTTC.